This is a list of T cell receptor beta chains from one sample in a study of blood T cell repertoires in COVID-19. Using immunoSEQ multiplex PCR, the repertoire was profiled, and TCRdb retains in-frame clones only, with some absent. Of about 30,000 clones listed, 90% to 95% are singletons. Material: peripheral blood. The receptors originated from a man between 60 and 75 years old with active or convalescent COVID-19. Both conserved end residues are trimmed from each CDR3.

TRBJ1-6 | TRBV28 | ASSQGTPRNNSPLH
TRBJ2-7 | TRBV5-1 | ASSWGRITYEQY
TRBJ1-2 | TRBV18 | ASSPDGAWGYGYT
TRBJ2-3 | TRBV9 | ASSVLAGGTDTQY
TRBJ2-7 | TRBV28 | ASRAAGQGAYEQY
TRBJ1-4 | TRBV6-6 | ASSPRQDGVEKLF
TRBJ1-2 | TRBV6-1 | ASSEAPDRVYYGYT
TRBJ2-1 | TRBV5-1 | ASSPAREYEQF
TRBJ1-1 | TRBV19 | ASSPRDRGIGNTEAF
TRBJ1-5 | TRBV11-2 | ASSASWVRGGGQPQH
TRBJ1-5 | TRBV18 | ASSPGTGGSQPQH
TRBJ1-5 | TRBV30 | AWSVGGITPQH
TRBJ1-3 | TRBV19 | ASKEGSSGNTIY
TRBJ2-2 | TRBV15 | ATSGGGDTGELF
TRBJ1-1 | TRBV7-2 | ASSRGWGSEAF
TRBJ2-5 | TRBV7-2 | ASSLAGGPGETQY
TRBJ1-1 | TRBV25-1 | ASSHLGRDTEAF
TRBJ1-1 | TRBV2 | ASSYDQAGTEAF
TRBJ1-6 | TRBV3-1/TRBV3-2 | ASTSQTGRSPLH
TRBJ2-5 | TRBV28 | ASSFEGSWETQY
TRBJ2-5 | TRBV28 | ASSQNGETQY
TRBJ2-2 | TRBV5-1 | ASSREASGLTGELF
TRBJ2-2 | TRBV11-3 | ASSLFGSGELF
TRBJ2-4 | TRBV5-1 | ASSSDQGAKFGIQY
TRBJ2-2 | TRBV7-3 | ASSSNTDRGRTGELF
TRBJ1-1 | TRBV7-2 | ANAMTANTEAF
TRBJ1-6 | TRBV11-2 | ASSLGGHNSPLH
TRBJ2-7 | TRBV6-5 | ASSRQSPYEQY
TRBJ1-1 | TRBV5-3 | ARSGDRADTEAF
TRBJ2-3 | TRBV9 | ASSVATGSTDTQY
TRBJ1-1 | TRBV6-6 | ASSYSDRTEAF
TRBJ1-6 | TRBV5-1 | ASSFGTAYNSPLH
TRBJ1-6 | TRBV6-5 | ASSYTRGSPLH
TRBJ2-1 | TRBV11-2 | ASSSPRGGHTNEQF
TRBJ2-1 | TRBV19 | ASSIMSESNEQF
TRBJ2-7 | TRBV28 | ASSLYRDSSYEQY
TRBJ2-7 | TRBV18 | ASSPQGQGNYEQY
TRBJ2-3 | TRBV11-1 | ASSLRQADTQY
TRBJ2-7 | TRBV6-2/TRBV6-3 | ASSGTTGAYEQY
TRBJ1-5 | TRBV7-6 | ASSHGRGDSNQPQH
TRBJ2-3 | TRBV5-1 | ASSTVGTGGIDTQY
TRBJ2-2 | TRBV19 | ASSLPGQGSTTGELF
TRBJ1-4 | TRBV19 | ASSIDRGSTGRKLF
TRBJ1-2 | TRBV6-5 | ASSTTGLNLYGYT
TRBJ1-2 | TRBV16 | ASSQSGTGGIINYGYT
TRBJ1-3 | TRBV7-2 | ASSYISGYSGNTIY
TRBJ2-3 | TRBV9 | ASSVAWRGSGDTQY
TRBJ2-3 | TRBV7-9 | ASSLARPGLGDTQY
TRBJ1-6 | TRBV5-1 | ASSTREGQVNSPLH
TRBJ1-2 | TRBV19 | ASSLPGDRTNYGYT
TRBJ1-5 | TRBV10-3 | AISDWGQGSSNQPQH
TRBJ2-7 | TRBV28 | ASSPQGDEQY
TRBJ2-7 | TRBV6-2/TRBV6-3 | ASSYYPSGRATYEQY
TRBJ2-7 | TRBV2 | ASLPGQVSYEQY